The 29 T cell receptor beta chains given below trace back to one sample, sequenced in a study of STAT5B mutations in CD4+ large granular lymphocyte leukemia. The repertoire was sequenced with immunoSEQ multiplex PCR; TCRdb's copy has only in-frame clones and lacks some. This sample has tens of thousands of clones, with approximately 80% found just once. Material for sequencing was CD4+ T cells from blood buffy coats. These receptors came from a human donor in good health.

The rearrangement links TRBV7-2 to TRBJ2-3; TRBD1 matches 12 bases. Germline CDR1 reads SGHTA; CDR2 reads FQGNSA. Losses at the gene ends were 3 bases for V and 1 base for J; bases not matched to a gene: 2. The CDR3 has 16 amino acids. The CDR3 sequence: CASSLGQGAGTDTQYF. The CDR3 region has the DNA TGTGCCAGCAGCTTGGGACAGGGGGCAGGCACAGATACGCAGTATTTT.

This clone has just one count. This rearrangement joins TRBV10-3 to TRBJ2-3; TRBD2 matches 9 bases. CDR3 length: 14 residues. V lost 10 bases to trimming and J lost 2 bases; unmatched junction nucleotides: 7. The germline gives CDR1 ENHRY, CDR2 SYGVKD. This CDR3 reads CATVLAGLTDTQYF. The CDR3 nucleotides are TGTGCCACCGTACTAGCGGGCCTCACAGATACGCAGTATTTT.

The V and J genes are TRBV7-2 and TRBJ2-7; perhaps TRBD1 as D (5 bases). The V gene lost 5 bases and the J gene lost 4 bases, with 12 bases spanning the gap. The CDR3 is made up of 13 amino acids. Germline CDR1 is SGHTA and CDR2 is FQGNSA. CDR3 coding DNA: TGTGCCAGCAGCCTCTACCCAGGGTACGAGCAGTACTTC. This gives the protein CASSLYPGYEQYF. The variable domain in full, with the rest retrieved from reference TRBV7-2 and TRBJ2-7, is GAGVSQSPSNKVTEKGKDVELRCDPISGHTALYWYRQSLGQGLEFLIYFQGNSAPDKSGLPSDRFSAERTGGSVSTLTIQRTQQEDSAVYLCASSLYPGYEQYFGPGTRLTVT.

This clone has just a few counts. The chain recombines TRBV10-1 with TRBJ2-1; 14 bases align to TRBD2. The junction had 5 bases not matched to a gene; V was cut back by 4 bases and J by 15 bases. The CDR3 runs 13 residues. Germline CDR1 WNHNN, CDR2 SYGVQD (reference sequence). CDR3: CASSGTSGGSLFF. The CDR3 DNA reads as TGCGCCAGCAGTGGGACTAGCGGGGGGAGCCTGTTCTTC.

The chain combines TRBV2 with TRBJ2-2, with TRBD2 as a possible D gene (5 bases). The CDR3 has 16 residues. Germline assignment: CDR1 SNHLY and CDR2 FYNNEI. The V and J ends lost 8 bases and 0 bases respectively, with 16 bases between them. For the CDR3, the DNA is TGTGCCAGCCGTTACGGGGTCGGAGCGAACACCGGGGAGCTGTTTTTT. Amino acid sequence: CASRYGVGANTGELFF.

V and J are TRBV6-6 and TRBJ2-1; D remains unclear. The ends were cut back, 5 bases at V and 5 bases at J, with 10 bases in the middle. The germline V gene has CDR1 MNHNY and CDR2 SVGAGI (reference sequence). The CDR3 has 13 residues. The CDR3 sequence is CASSPLGNNEQFF. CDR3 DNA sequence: TGTGCCAGCAGTCCCCTTGGTAACAATGAGCAGTTCTTC.

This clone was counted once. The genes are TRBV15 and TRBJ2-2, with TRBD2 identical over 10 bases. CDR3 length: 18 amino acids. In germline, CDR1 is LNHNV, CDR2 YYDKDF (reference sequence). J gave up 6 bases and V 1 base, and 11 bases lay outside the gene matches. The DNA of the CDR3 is TGTGCCACCAGCAGAGTTGGGGGAGGAGGACTAGCGGCCGGGGAGCTGTTTTTT. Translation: CATSRVGGGGLAAGELFF.

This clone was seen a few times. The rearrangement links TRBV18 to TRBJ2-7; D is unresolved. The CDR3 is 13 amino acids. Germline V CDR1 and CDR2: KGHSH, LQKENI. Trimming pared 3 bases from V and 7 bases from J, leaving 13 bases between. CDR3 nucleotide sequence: TGTGCCAGCTCACCCGCGGCTTGGAGAGAGCAGTACTTC. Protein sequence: CASSPAAWREQYF. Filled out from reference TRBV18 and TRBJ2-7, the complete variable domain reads NAGVMQNPRHLVRRRGQEARLRCSPMKGHSHVYWYRQLPEEGLKFMVYLQKENIIDESGMPKERFSAEFPKEGPSILRIQQVVRGDSAAYFCASSPAAWREQYFGPGTRLTVT.

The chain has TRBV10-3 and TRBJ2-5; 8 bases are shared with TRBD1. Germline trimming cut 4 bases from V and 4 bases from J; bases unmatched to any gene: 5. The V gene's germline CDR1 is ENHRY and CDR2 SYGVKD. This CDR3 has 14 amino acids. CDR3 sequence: CAISGQGAGETQYF. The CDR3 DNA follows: TGTGCCATCAGTGGTCAGGGGGCTGGAGAGACCCAGTACTTC.

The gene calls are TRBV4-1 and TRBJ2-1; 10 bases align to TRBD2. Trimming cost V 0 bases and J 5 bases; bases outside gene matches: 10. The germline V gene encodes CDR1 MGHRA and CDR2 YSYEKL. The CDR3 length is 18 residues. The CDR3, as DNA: TGCGCCAGCAGCCAAGATGAGGCACTAGCGGGAAAGAACAATGAGCAGTTCTTC. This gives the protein CASSQDEALAGKNNEQFF.

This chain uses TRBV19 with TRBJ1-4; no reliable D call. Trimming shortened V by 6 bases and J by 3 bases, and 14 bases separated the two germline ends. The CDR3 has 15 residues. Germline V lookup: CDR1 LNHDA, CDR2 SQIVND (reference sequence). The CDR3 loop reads CASRIRAASNEKLFF. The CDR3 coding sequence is TGTGCCAGTAGGATTCGGGCGGCCTCTAATGAAAAACTGTTTTTT.

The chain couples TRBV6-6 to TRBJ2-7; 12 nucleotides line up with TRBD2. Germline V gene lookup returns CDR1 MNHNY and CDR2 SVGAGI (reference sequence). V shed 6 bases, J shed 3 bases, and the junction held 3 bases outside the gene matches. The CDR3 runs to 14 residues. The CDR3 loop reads CASRTLAGGYEQYF. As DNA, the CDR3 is TGTGCCAGCAGAACACTAGCGGGAGGCTACGAGCAGTACTTC.

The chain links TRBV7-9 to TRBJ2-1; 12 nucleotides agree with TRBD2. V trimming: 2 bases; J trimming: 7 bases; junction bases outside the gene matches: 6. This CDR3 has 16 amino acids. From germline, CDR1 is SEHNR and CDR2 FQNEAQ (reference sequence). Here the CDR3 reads CASSLMASGRVNEQFF. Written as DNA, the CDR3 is TGTGCCAGCAGCTTAATGGCTAGCGGGAGGGTAAATGAGCAGTTCTTC. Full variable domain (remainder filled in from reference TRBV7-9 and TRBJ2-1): DTGVSQNPRHKITKRGQNVTFRCDPISEHNRLYWYRQTLGQGPEFLTYFQNEAQLEKSRLLSDRFSAERPKGSFSTLEIQRTEQGDSAMYLCASSLMASGRVNEQFFGPGTRLTVL.

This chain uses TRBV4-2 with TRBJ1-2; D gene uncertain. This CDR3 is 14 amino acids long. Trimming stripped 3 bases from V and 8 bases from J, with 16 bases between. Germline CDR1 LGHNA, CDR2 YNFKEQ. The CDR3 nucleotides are TGTGCCAGCAGCCAGGTACCGAACAGCGGCGGCTACACCTTC. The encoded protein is CASSQVPNSGGYTF.

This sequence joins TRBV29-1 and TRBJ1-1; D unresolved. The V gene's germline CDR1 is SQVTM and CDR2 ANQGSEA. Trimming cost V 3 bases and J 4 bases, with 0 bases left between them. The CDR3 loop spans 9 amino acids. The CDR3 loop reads CSVDTEAFF. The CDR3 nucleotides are TGCAGCGTTGACACTGAAGCTTTCTTT.

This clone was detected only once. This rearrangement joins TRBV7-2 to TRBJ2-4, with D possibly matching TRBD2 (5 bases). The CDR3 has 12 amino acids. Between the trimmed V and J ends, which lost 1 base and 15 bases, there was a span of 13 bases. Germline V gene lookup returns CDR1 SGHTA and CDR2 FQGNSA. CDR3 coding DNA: TGTGCCAGCAGCTTAGTATTCCGGGAATTGTACTTC. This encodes CASSLVFRELYF.

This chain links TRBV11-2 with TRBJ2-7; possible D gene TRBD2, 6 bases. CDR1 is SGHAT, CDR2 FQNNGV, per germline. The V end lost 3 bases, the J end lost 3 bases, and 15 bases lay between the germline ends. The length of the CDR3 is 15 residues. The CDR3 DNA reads TGTGCCAGCAGCTTGGAGCGGGTCCGGAGCTACGAGCAGTACTTC. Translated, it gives CASSLERVRSYEQYF.

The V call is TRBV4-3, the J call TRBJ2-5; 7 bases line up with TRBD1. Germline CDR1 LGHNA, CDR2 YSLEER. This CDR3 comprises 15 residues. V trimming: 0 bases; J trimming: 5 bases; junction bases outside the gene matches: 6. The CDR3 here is CASSQEPGGWETQYF. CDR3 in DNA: TGCGCCAGCAGCCAAGAACCAGGGGGTTGGGAGACCCAGTACTTC.

Written as DNA, the CDR3 is TGCGCCAGCAGTGGGCGAGAGGATGTCTCCTACGAGCAGTACTTC. It codes for CASSGREDVSYEQYF. The chain has TRBV10-1 and TRBJ2-7; no definite D call. From germline, CDR1 is WNHNN and CDR2 SYGVQD (reference sequence). The CDR3 length is 15 residues. Trimming cost V 4 bases and J 0 bases, with 13 bases left between them.

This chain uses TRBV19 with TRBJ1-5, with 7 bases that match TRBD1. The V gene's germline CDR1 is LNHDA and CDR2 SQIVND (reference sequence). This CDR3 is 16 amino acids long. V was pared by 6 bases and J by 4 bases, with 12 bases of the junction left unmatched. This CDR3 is CASSKNPGQPNQPQHF. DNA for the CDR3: TGTGCCAGTAGCAAAAATCCGGGACAGCCAAATCAGCCCCAGCATTTT.

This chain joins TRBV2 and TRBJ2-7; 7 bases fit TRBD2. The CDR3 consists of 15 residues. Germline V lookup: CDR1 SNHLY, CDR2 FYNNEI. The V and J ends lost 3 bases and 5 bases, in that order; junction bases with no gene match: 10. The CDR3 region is CASSDEAGANNEQYF. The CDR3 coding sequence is TGTGCCAGCAGTGACGAGGCGGGAGCCAACAACGAGCAGTACTTC.

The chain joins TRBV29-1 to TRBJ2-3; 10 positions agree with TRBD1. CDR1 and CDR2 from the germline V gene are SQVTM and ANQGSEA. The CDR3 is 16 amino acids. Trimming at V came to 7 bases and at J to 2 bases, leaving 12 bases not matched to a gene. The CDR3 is CSGGTGTGALTDTQYF. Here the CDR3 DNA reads TGCAGCGGAGGAACCGGGACAGGGGCCCTCACAGATACGCAGTATTTT.

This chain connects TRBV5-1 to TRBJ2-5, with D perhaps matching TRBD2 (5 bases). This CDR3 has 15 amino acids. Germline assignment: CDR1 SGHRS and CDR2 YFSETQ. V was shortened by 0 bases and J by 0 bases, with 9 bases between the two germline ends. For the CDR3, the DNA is TGCGCCAGCAGCTTGGACCCGGGATACCAAGAGACCCAGTACTTC. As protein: CASSLDPGYQETQYF.

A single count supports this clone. The CDR3 reads CASSVQGDGTDTQYF. The CDR3 coding sequence is TGTGCCAGCAGCGTGCAAGGCGACGGCACAGATACGCAGTATTTT. The chain carries TRBV9 and TRBJ2-3, with D unresolved. V lost 2 bases and J lost 1, with 11 bases in between. Germline V gene lookup returns CDR1 SGDLS and CDR2 YYNGEE. This CDR3 comprises 15 residues.

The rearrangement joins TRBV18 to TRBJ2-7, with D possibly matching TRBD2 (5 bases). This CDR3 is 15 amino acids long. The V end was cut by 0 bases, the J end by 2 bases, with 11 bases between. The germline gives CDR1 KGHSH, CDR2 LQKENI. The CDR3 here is CASSPPSGRAYEQYF. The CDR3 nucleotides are TGTGCCAGCTCACCACCGAGCGGAAGAGCCTACGAGCAGTACTTC.

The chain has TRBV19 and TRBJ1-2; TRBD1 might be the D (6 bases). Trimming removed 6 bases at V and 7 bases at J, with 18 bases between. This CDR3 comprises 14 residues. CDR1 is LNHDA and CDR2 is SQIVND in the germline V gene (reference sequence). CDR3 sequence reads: CASRGRGTSLGYTF. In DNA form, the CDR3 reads TGTGCCAGTAGAGGGAGGGGGACATCACTTGGCTACACCTTC.

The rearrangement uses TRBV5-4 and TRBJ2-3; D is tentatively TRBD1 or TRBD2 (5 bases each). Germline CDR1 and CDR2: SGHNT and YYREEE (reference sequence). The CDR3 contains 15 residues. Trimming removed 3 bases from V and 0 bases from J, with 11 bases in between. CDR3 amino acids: CASSSGRHSTDTQYF. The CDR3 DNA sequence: TGTGCCAGCAGCTCGGGACGCCACAGCACAGATACGCAGTATTTT.

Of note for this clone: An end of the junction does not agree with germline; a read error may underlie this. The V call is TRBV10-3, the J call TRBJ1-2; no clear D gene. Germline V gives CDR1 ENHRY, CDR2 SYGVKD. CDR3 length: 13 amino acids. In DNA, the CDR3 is TGTGCCGTCAGTGAGTCGGGGAACTATGGCTACACCTTC. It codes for CAVSESGNYGYTF.

The CDR3 protein is CASSDQVGLGGYTF. The DNA for the CDR3 is TGTGCCAGCAGTGACCAGGTTGGACTGGGAGGCTACACCTTC. The chain couples TRBV6-1 to TRBJ1-2; D ambiguous. The CDR3 extends over 14 amino acids. Germline CDR1 is MNHNS and CDR2 is SASEGT. The ends were cut back, 3 bases at V and 8 bases at J, with 16 bases in the middle.